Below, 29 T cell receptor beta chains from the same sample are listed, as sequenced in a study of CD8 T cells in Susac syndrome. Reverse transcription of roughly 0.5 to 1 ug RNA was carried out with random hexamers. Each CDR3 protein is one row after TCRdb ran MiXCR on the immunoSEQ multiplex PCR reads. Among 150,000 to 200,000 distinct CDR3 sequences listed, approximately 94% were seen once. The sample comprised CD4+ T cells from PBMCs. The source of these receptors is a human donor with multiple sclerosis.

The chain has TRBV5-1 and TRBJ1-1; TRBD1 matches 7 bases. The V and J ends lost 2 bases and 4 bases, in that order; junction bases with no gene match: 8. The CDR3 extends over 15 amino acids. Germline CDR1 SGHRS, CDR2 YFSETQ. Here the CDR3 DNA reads TGCGCCAGCAGCTTAGTTACAGGGGTGGGCACTGAAGCTTTCTTT. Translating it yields CASSLVTGVGTEAFF.

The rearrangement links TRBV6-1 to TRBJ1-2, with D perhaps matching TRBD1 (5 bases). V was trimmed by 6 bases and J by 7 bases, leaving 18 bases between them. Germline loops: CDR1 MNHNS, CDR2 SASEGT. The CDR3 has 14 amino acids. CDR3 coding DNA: TGTGCCAGCAGGATACAGGTTGGGACTACTGGCTACACCTTC. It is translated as CASRIQVGTTGYTF.

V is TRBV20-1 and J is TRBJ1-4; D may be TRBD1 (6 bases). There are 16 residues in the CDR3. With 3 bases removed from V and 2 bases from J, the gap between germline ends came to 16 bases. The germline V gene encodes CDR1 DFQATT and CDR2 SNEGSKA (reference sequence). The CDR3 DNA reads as TGCAGTGCTAGTCGGCCTGGACAGCGGACTAATGAAAAACTGTTTTTT. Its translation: CSASRPGQRTNEKLFF.

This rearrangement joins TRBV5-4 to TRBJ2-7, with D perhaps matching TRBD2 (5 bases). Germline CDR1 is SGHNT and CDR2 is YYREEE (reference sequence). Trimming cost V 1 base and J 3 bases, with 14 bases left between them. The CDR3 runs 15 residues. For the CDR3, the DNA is TGTGCCAGCAGCTTGAGTAGCGCAGCCTACTACGAGCAGTACTTC. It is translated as CASSLSSAAYYEQYF.

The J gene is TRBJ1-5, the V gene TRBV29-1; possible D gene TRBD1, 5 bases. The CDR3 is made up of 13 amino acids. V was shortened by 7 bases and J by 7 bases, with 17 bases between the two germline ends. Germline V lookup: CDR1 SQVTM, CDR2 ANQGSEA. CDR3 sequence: CSAVPGLGQPQHF. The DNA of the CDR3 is TGCAGCGCAGTCCCGGGGCTTGGACAGCCCCAGCATTTT.

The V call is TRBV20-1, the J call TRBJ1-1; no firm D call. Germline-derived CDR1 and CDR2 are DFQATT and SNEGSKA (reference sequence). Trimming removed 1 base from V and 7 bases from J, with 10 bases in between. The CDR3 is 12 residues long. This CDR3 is CSARGPEFEAFF. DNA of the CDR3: TGCAGTGCTAGAGGGCCGGAATTTGAAGCTTTCTTT.

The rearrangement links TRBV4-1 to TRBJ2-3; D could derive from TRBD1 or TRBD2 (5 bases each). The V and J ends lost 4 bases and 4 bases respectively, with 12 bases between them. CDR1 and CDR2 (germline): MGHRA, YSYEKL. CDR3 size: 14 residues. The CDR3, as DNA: TGCGCCAGCAGCCGAGGTATGGGGGCAGATACGCAGTATTTT. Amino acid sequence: CASSRGMGADTQYF.

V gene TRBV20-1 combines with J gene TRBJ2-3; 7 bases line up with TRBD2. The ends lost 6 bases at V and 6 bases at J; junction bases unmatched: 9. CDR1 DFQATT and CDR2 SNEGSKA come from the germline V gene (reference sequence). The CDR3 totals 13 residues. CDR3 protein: CSAAGLLRDTQYF. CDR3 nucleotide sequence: TGCAGTGCCGCGGGACTATTAAGGGATACGCAGTATTTT.

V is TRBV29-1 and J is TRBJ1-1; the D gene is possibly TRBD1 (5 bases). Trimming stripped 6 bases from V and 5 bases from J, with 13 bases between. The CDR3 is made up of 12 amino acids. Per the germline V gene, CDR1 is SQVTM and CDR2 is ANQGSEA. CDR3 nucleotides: TGCAGCGTCAGGGTTGTTGGGACTGAAGCTTTCTTT. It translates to CSVRVVGTEAFF.

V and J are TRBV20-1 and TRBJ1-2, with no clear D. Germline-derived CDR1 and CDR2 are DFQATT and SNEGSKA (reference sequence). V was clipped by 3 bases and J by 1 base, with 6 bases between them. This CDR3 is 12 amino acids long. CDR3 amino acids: CSARSINYGYTF. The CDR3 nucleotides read TGCAGTGCTAGGTCAATTAACTATGGCTACACCTTC.

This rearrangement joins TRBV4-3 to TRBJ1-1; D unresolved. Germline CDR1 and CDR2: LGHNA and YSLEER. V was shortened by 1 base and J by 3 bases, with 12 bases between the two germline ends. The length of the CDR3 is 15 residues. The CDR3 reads CASSQASSPYTEAFF. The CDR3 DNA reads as TGCGCCAGCAGCCAAGCGTCCTCCCCATACACTGAAGCTTTCTTT.

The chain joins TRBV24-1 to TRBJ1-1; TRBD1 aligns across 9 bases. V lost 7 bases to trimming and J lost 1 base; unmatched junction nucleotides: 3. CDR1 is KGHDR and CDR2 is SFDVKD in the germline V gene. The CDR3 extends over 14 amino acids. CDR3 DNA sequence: TGTGCCACCAGCAAACAGGGGGCGAACACTGAAGCTTTCTTT. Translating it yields CATSKQGANTEAFF.

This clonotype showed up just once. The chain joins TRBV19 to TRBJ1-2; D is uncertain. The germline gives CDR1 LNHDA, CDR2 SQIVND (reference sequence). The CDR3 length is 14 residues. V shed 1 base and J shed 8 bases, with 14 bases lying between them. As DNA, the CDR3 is TGTGCCAGTAGTATAGTTAGAGGGAACGGCGGCTACACCTTC. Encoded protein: CASSIVRGNGGYTF.

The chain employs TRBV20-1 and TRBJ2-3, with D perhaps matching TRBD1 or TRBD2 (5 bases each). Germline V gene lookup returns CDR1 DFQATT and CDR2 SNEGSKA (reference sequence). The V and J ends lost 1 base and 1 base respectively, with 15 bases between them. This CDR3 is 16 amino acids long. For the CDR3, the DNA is TGCAGTGCTAGAGGGGGGTGGCAGCTTCGCACAGATACGCAGTATTTT. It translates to CSARGGWQLRTDTQYF.

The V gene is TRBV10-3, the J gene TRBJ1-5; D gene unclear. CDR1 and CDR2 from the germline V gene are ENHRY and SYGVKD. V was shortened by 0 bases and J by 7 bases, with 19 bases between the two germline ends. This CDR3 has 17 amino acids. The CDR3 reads CAISESGSPIDRQPQHF. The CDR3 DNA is TGTGCCATCAGTGAGTCTGGGTCCCCGATCGATCGGCAGCCCCAGCATTTT.

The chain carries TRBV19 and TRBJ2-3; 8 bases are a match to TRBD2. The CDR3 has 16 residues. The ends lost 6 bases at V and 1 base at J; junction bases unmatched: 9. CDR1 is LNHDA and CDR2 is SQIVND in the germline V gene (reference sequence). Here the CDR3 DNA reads TGTGCCAGTAGCCTTGCGGGAGGCCCCCGCACAGATACGCAGTATTTT. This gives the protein CASSLAGGPRTDTQYF. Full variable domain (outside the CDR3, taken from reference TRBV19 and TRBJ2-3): DGGITQSPKYLFRKEGQNVTLSCEQNLNHDAMYWYRQDPGQGLRLIYYSQIVNDFQKGDIAEGYSVSREKKESFPLTVTSAQKNPTAFYLCASSLAGGPRTDTQYFGPGTRLTVL.

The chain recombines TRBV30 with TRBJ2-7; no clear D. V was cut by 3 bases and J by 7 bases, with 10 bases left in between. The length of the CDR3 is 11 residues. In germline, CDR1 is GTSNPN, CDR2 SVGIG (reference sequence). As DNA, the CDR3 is TGTGCCTGGAGCCGCCGGGTTGAGCAGTACTTC. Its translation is CAWSRRVEQYF.

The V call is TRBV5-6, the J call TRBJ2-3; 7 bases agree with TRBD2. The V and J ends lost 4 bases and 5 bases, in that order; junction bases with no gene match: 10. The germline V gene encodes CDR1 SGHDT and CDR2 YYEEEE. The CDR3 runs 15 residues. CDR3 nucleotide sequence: TGTGCCAGCAGCCCTTTGGCGGGAGCGCGAGATACGCAGTATTTT. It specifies CASSPLAGARDTQYF.

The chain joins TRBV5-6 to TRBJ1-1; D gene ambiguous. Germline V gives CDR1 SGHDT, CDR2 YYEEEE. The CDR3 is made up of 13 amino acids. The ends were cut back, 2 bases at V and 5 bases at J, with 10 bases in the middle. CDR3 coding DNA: TGTGCCAGCAGCTTACCTAAGAGGACTGAAGCTTTCTTT. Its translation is CASSLPKRTEAFF.

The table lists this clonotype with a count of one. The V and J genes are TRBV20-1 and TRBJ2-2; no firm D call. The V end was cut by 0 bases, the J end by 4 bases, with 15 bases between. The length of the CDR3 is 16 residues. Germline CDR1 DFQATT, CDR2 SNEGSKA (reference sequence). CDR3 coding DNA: TGCAGTGCTAGAGAGGGATCGTCACCGAGCACCGGGGAGCTGTTTTTT. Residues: CSAREGSSPSTGELFF.

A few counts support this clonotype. CDR3 nucleotide sequence: TGTGCCAGCAGTTACTCTACCCAGCCCACCTACGAGCAGTACTTC. Protein sequence: CASSYSTQPTYEQYF. The V call is TRBV6-2 or TRBV6-3, the J call TRBJ2-7; D is undetermined. Trimming cost V 0 bases and J 2 bases, with 11 bases left between them. Germline loops: CDR1 MNHEY, CDR2 SVGEGT. The CDR3 contains 15 residues.

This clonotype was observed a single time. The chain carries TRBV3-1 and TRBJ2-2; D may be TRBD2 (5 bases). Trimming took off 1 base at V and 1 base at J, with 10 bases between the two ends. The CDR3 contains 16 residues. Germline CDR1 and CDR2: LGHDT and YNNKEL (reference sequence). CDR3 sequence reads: CASSQGLGRNTGELFF. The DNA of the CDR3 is TGTGCCAGCAGCCAAGGGCTTGGGAGGAACACCGGGGAGCTGTTTTTT.

CDR3 protein: CASIWGSATDTQYF. The CDR3 coding sequence is TGTGCCAGCATCTGGGGCAGCGCCACAGATACGCAGTATTTT. The chain employs TRBV2 and TRBJ2-3, with D possibly matching TRBD1 (5 bases). Germline loops: CDR1 SNHLY, CDR2 FYNNEI. Between the trimmed V and J ends, which lost 7 bases and 2 bases, there was a span of 13 bases. The CDR3 runs to 14 residues. Full variable domain (remainder filled in from reference TRBV2 and TRBJ2-3): EPEVTQTPSHQVTQMGQEVILRCVPISNHLYFYWYRQILGQKVEFLVSFYNNEISEKSEIFDDQFSVERPDGSNFTLKIRSTKLEDSAMYFCASIWGSATDTQYFGPGTRLTVL.

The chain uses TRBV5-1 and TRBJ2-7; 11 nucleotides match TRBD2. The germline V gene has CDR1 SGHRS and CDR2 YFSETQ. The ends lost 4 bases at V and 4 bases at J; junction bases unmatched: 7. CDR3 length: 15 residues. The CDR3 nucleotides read TGCGCCAGCAGCCAAGTAGCGGGAGGGCCGTACGAGCAGTACTTC. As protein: CASSQVAGGPYEQYF.

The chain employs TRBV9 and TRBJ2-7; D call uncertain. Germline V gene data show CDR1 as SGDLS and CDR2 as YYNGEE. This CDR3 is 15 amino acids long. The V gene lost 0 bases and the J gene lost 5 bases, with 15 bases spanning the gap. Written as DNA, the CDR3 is TGTGCCAGCAGCGTAGATCCCACCAAAGGCAACGAGCAGTACTTC. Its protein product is CASSVDPTKGNEQYF. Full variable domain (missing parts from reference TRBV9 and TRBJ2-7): DSGVTQTPKHLITATGQRVTLRCSPRSGDLSVYWYQQSLDQGLQFLIQYYNGEERAKGNILERFSAQQFPDLHSELNLSSLELGDSALYFCASSVDPTKGNEQYFGPGTRLTVT.

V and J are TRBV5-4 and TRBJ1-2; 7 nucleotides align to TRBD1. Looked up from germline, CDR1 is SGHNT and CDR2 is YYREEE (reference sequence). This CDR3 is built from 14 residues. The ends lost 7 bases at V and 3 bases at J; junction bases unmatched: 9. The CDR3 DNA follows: TGTGCCAGCCGAGGAGGCAGGGGGGACTATGGCTACACCTTC. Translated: CASRGGRGDYGYTF.

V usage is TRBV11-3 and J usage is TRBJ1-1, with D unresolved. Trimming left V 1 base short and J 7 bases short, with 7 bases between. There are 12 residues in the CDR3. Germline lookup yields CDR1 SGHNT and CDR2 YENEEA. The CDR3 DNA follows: TGTGCCAGCAGCTTAGGGGGTGATGAAGCTTTCTTT. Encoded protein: CASSLGGDEAFF.

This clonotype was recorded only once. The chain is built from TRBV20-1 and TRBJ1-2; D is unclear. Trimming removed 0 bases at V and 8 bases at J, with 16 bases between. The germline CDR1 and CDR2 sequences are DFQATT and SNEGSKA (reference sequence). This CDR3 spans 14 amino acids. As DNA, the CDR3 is TGCAGTGCTAGAGATCCAGGTCCGGCTCAAGGCTACACCTTC. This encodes CSARDPGPAQGYTF.

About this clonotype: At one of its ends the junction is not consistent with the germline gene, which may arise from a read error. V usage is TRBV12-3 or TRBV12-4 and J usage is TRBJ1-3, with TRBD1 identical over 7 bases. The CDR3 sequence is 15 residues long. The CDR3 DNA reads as TGTGCCAGCAGTTTCAGTAGGGGGCGTGGATACACCATATATTTT. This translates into CASSFSRGRGYTIYF.